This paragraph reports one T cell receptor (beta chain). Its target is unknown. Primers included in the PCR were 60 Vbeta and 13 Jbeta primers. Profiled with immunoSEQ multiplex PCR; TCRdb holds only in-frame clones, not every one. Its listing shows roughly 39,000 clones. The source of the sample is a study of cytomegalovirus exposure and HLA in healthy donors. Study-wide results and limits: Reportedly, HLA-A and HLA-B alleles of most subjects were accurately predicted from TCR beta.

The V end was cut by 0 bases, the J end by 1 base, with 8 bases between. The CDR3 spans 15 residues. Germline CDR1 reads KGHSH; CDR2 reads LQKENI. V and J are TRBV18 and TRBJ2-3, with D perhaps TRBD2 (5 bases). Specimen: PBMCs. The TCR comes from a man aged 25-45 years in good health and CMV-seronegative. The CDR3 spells CASSPPRRGTDTQYF. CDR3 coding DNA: TGTGCCAGCTCACCACCGCGGCGGGGCACAGATACGCAGTATTTT.